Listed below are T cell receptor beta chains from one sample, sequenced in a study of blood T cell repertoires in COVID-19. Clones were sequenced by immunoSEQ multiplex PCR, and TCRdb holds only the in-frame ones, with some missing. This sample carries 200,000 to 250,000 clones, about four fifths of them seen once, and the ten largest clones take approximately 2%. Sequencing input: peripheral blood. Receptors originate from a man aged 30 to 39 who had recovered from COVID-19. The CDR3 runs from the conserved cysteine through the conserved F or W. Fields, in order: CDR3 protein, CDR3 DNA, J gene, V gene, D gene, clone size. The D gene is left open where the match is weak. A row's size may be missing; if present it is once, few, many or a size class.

CASSQGTGGEETQYF | TGTGCCAGCAGCCAAGGGACAGGGGGCGAAGAGACCCAGTACTTC | TRBJ2-5 | TRBV3-1/TRBV3-2 | TRBD1 | NA
CASSLTTGEDTQYF | TGTGCCAGCAGCTTAACGACAGGGGAAGATACGCAGTATTTT | TRBJ2-3 | TRBV7-3 | TRBD1 | NA
CAISESLQGLDEQYF | TGTGCCATCAGTGAGTCATTACAGGGCCTAGACGAGCAGTACTTC | TRBJ2-7 | TRBV10-3 | NA | once
CASSQDPLGGYTF | TGTGCCAGCAGCCAAGATCCCCTCGGTGGCTACACCTTC | TRBJ1-2 | TRBV3-1/TRBV3-2 | NA | NA
CASSLLGGIAKNIQYF | TGTGCCAGCAGCTTGTTGGGGGGAATAGCCAAAAACATTCAGTACTTC | TRBJ2-4 | TRBV5-5 | NA | NA
CASSADGTDNEQFF | TGTGCCAGCAGCGCGGATGGGACTGACAATGAGCAGTTCTTC | TRBJ2-1 | TRBV9 | NA | once
CASSPGDSNYGYTF | TGCGCCAGCAGCCCAGGGGATTCTAACTATGGCTACACCTTC | TRBJ1-2 | TRBV5-1 | NA | few
CASSSGTISYEQYF | TGTGCCAGCAGCTCCGGGACAATCTCCTACGAGCAGTACTTC | TRBJ2-7 | TRBV11-2 | NA | once
CASSRTGNSNQPQHF | TGTGCCAGCTCAAGGACAGGGAATAGCAATCAGCCCCAGCATTTT | TRBJ1-5 | TRBV9 | TRBD1 | few
CASSLGGITGGADTQYF | TGCGCCAGCAGCTTAGGTGGGATCACAGGGGGCGCAGATACGCAGTATTTT | TRBJ2-3 | TRBV5-1 | TRBD1 | NA
CASSPNREAPYEQYF | TGTGCCAGCAGCCCAAACCGGGAAGCGCCCTACGAGCAGTACTTC | TRBJ2-7 | TRBV28 | NA | NA
CASTYRGGVAYNEQFF | TGTGCCAGCACTTATCGTGGAGGGGTAGCCTACAATGAGCAGTTCTTC | TRBJ2-1 | TRBV6-5 | NA | NA
CASSAPTSRATDTQYF | TGTGCCAGCAGCGCCCCGACTAGCCGTGCCACAGATACGCAGTATTTT | TRBJ2-3 | TRBV5-4 | TRBD2 | NA
CASSPPRGVGQPQHF | TGTGCCAGTAGTCCCCCTAGAGGTGTGGGTCAGCCCCAGCATTTT | TRBJ1-5 | TRBV19 | NA | once
CASSEEGVRTEAFF | TGTGCCAGCAGTGAAGAGGGGGTGAGAACTGAAGCTTTCTTT | TRBJ1-1 | TRBV6-1 | NA | NA
CASSRDRVNQPQHF | TGTGCCAGCAGCCGAGACAGGGTCAATCAGCCCCAGCATTTT | TRBJ1-5 | TRBV5-5 | TRBD1 | few
CASFKEPGGILNTGELFF | TGCGCCAGCTTTAAGGAGCCGGGGGGGATCCTGAACACCGGGGAGCTGTTTTTT | TRBJ2-2 | TRBV5-1 | TRBD2 | few
CASSPSRENSPLHF | TGTGCCAGCTCACCGAGCAGGGAAAATTCACCCCTCCACTTT | TRBJ1-6 | TRBV18 | NA | NA
CASSLSGAMGRSYNEQFF | TGTGCCAGCAGTTTATCAGGGGCCATGGGGAGGTCCTACAATGAGCAGTTCTTC | TRBJ2-1 | TRBV27 | NA | few
CASSPELAGEGDTQYF | TGTGCCAGCAGCCCAGAACTAGCGGGGGAGGGAGATACGCAGTATTTT | TRBJ2-3 | TRBV7-3 | TRBD2 | NA
CASSALGLAGAVPFYNEQFF | TGTGCCAGCAGTGCCTTGGGACTAGCGGGGGCAGTACCCTTCTACAATGAGCAGTTCTTC | TRBJ2-1 | TRBV6-1 | TRBD2 | NA
CASSVASGLGNHGYTF | TGTGCCAGCAGCGTAGCTTCAGGGCTCGGAAACCATGGCTACACCTTC | TRBJ1-2 | TRBV9 | NA | few
CASSLVAGGRGEQFF | TGTGCCAGCAGCTTAGTGGCAGGCGGGCGCGGTGAGCAGTTCTTC | TRBJ2-1 | TRBV7-3 | NA | NA
CASTAGLDNSPLHF | TGTGCCAGCACGGCTGGACTGGATAATTCACCCCTCCACTTT | TRBJ1-6 | TRBV6-5 | NA | NA